This T cell receptor (beta chain) was captured by sequencing in a study of T cell responses to AZD1222 COVID-19 vaccine. General study findings and limits: The donor cohort was predominantly white British with a female majority, and clonal diversity may have been underestimated. Repertoire collection took place solely once the T cell response had peaked.

Sequencing used immunoSEQ multiplex PCR; TCRdb keeps in-frame clones, though not all of them. Seen here are approximately 170,000 clones, approximately 90% observed once, and the top ten hold under 5%. For this clone: What it recognizes is unknown.

The CDR3 loop spans 12 amino acids. The junction had 3 bases not matched to a gene; V was cut back by 6 bases and J by 4 bases. The source is an adult in good health. Material: peripheral blood, obtained on day 0 of AZD1222 vaccination. V usage is TRBV12-3 or TRBV12-4 and J usage is TRBJ2-7; TRBD2 matches 7 bases. The CDR3 here is CASRGGFYEQYF. In nucleotides, the CDR3 is TGTGCCAGCAGGGGAGGGTTTTACGAGCAGTACTTC.